This entry lists 23 T cell receptor beta chains sequenced from one sample in a study of beta chain features in type 1 diabetes. Investigators reverse transcribed all isolated RNA, so they sequenced expressed TCRB transcripts. Here immunoSEQ multiplex PCR was the method, and the copy in TCRdb shows in-frame clones only, minus some. The sample gives some 220,000 clones, approximately 11% of which show up once; less than 1.5% is in the top ten. The sequencing sample was made of central memory CD4+ T cells from blood. Receptors originate from a man younger than 35 in good health.

V usage is TRBV5-4 and J usage is TRBJ2-3, with 7 bases matching TRBD2. Germline V gene lookup returns CDR1 SGHNT and CDR2 YYREEE (reference sequence). This CDR3 has 18 residues. The V gene end was trimmed by 3 bases and the J gene end by 0 bases; junction bases not matched to a gene: 13. The CDR3 sequence is CASSSRVASGTSTDTQYF. The CDR3 bases are TGTGCCAGCAGCTCCCGAGTGGCTAGCGGCACTAGCACAGATACGCAGTATTTT. Combining the CDR3 with reference TRBV5-4 and TRBJ2-3 gives the whole variable domain ETGVTQSPTHLIKTRGQQVTLRCSSQSGHNTVSWYQQALGQGPQFIFQYYREEENGRGNFPPRFSGLQFPNYSSELNVNALELDDSALYLCASSSRVASGTSTDTQYFGPGTRLTVL.

The CDR3 sequence: CASSFGRPGYTF. DNA for the CDR3: TGTGCCAGCAGCTTTGGCCGACCGGGCTACACCTTC. The chain links TRBV7-2 to TRBJ1-2, with D uncertain. CDR3 length: 12 amino acids. Germline-derived CDR1 and CDR2 are SGHTA and FQGNSA. Trimming removed 3 bases at V and 8 bases at J, with 10 bases between.

This clone came up a few times. This chain joins TRBV30 and TRBJ2-3, with 7 bases matching TRBD2. Germline values: CDR1 GTSNPN, CDR2 SVGIG (reference sequence). This CDR3 spans 14 amino acids. Germline trimming cut 4 bases from V and 6 bases from J; bases unmatched to any gene: 10. CDR3 sequence reads: CAWKWTSSADTQYF. The CDR3 DNA reads as TGTGCCTGGAAGTGGACTAGTTCTGCGGATACGCAGTATTTT.

This clone was counted a few times. The same CDR3 is also encoded by other DNA sequences in this sample. V gene TRBV9 combines with J gene TRBJ2-1, with D maybe TRBD2 (5 bases). The germline V gene encodes CDR1 SGDLS and CDR2 YYNGEE. The CDR3 length is 16 residues. V was cut by 0 bases and J by 5 bases, with 15 bases left in between. The CDR3 DNA is TGTGCCAGCAGCGTAGGGGAGTGGGGAACCAACAATGAGCAGTTCTTC. Its translation: CASSVGEWGTNNEQFF.

V usage is TRBV27 and J usage is TRBJ2-5, with 9 nucleotides matching TRBD2. The J segment lost 4 bases and the V segment lost 5 bases, leaving 11 bases of the junction unmatched. CDR3 size: 16 residues. CDR1 and CDR2 (germline): MNHEY, SMNVEV (reference sequence). CDR3 in amino acids: CASSEYGSGSRETQYF. CDR3 coding DNA: TGTGCCAGCAGTGAATACGGTAGCGGGAGCCGAGAGACCCAGTACTTC.

The rearrangement uses TRBV2 and TRBJ2-3; D perhaps matches TRBD2 (6 bases). The CDR3 consists of 14 residues. Trimming removed 4 bases from V and 5 bases from J, with 13 bases in between. Germline V CDR1 and CDR2: SNHLY, FYNNEI. CDR3 residues: CASSVGLIKDTQYF. Here the CDR3 DNA reads TGTGCCAGCAGTGTGGGACTTATCAAAGATACGCAGTATTTT.

This clone was detected a few times. This sequence joins TRBV10-3 and TRBJ1-5, with TRBD1 as a possible D gene (6 bases). There are 14 residues in the CDR3. Germline CDR1 ENHRY, CDR2 SYGVKD. V was shortened by 3 bases and J by 7 bases, with 13 bases between the two germline ends. The CDR3 coding sequence is TGTGCCATCAGTGATCGGGCAGGGGAACAGCCCCAGCATTTT. Protein: CAISDRAGEQPQHF.

This clone was recorded a few times. The chain links TRBV4-2 to TRBJ2-7; tentative D call: TRBD1 (6 bases). In germline, CDR1 is LGHNA, CDR2 YNFKEQ. V lost 1 base to trimming and J lost 2 bases, with 18 bases between them. This CDR3 region has 17 residues. CDR3 nucleotides: TGTGCCAGCAGCCAAGTTCTGTCAGGGGCCGTACCCTACGAGCAGTACTTC. Translation gives CASSQVLSGAVPYEQYF.

There are many counts of this clone. The CDR3 region is CASSLGTSQDTQYF. CDR3 sequence (DNA): TGTGCCAGCAGCTTAGGGACGTCTCAGGATACGCAGTATTTT. The V gene is TRBV7-3, the J gene TRBJ2-3, with D perhaps being TRBD1 or TRBD2 (5 bases each). The V end lost 2 bases, the J end lost 6 bases, and 12 bases lay between the germline ends. CDR3 length: 14 residues. Germline CDR1 is SGHTA and CDR2 is FQGTGA.

This clone was observed a handful of times. The chain joins TRBV4-1 to TRBJ2-3, with D perhaps matching TRBD1 or TRBD2 (5 bases each). Looked up from germline, CDR1 is MGHRA and CDR2 is YSYEKL. The CDR3 length is 16 residues. V lost 0 bases and J lost 1, with 11 bases in between. CDR3 in DNA: TGCGCCAGCAGCCAAGACCAACTAGGGGGCACAGATACGCAGTATTTT. Encoded protein: CASSQDQLGGTDTQYF.

This clone was counted only a few times. A much larger clone sits a single nucleotide away, making a read error possible. The sample has other DNA sequences that encode this CDR3 too. The chain has TRBV7-9 and TRBJ2-1; no clear D gene. CDR3 size: 14 residues. Per germline, CDR1 SEHNR and CDR2 FQNEAQ (reference sequence). Trimming stripped 1 base from V and 1 base from J, with 5 bases between. In DNA, the CDR3 is TGTGCCAGCAGCTTAGACCGTTCCTACAATGAGCAGTTCTTC. Its translation: CASSLDRSYNEQFF.

In its sample, this clone was seen a few times. The gene calls are TRBV18 and TRBJ2-1; 7 bases are a match to TRBD2. V dropped 4 bases and J dropped 7; count of bases not matched to a gene: 10. Germline assignment: CDR1 KGHSH and CDR2 LQKENI. This CDR3 comprises 15 residues. The CDR3 protein is CASSRTLAEGNEQFF. CDR3 nucleotides: TGTGCCAGCTCACGGACGCTAGCGGAGGGAAATGAGCAGTTCTTC.

The V call is TRBV18, the J call TRBJ2-7; the D call may be TRBD1 or TRBD2 (5 bases each). The CDR3 covers 13 residues. V shed 6 bases and J shed 12 bases, with 21 bases lying between them. Germline assignment: CDR1 KGHSH and CDR2 LQKENI. The CDR3: CASSSRDPIDAYF. Written as DNA, the CDR3 is TGTGCCAGCTCGTCCCGGGACCCCATCGACGCGTACTTC.

The chain is built from TRBV11-3 and TRBJ2-7, with D possibly matching TRBD1 (5 bases). Germline V CDR1 and CDR2: SGHNT, YENEEA. V lost 5 bases, J lost 6 bases, and 14 bases lay in between. The CDR3 runs to 13 residues. CDR3 sequence reads: CASSPGLRGEQYF. The CDR3 coding sequence is TGTGCCAGCAGCCCGGGTCTAAGGGGCGAGCAGTACTTC.

In this sample, this clone turned up many times. The chain links TRBV2 to TRBJ1-2, with TRBD1 identical over 9 bases. The germline gives CDR1 SNHLY, CDR2 FYNNEI. This CDR3 region has 14 residues. J was trimmed by 1 base and V by 6 bases; bases with no gene match: 3. The CDR3 DNA follows: TGTGCCAGCAGGTGGGACAGGGATAACTATGGCTACACCTTC. This translates into CASRWDRDNYGYTF.

This clone was detected only a few times. This rearrangement joins TRBV10-3 to TRBJ2-1; a weak D match, TRBD1 (5 bases). The CDR3 loop spans 15 amino acids. Per the germline V gene, CDR1 is ENHRY and CDR2 is SYGVKD. With 0 bases removed from V and 5 bases from J, the gap between germline ends came to 11 bases. The CDR3 protein is CAISESIQGHNEQFF. The CDR3 nucleotides read TGTGCCATCAGTGAGTCGATCCAGGGCCACAATGAGCAGTTCTTC.

This rearrangement joins TRBV6-8 to TRBJ2-7, with D possibly TRBD2 on 6 matching bases. Germline CDR1 MNHGY, CDR2 SAAAGT. CDR3 length equals 13 residues. The CDR3 bases are TGTGCTGAGGCGCGGAGGGCCCTCTACGAGCAGTACTTC. Translating it yields CAEARRALYEQYF.

There are a few counts of this clone. The rearrangement joins TRBV11-1 to TRBJ1-1; D call uncertain. The V gene lost 7 bases and the J gene lost 1 base, with 10 bases spanning the gap. The CDR3 spans 13 residues. CDR1 is SGHAT and CDR2 is FQDESV in the germline V gene (reference sequence). CDR3 protein: CASTERPNTEAFF. In nucleotides, the CDR3 is TGTGCCAGCACGGAAAGGCCGAACACTGAAGCTTTCTTT.

This clone was picked up many times. V and J are TRBV6-1 and TRBJ1-5; no definite D call. The CDR3 length is 12 residues. V lost 7 bases, J lost 7 bases, and 11 bases lay in between. The germline gives CDR1 MNHNS, CDR2 SASEGT. CDR3 DNA: TGTGCCAGCACCGAAAATGGGCAGCCCCAGCATTTT. Its translation: CASTENGQPQHF.

With regard to this clone: A far larger clone is off by one base, so a read error is likely. The V call is TRBV29-1, the J call TRBJ2-5; D is ambiguous. The V end was cut by 2 bases, the J end by 2 bases, with 3 bases between. The CDR3 spans 11 residues. CDR1 and CDR2 (germline): SQVTM, ANQGSEA. CDR3 DNA sequence: TGCAGCGTTGAACAACAAGAGACCCAGTACTTC. This translates into CSVEQQETQYF.

In this sample, this clone turned up a few times. The chain is built from TRBV11-3 and TRBJ2-3; 9 nucleotides align to TRBD2. V was pared by 5 bases and J by 5 bases, with 11 bases of the junction left unmatched. From germline, CDR1 is SGHNT and CDR2 YENEEA. The CDR3 is 16 residues long. The CDR3 is CASSAAGAGGQDTQYF. For the CDR3, the DNA is TGTGCCAGCAGCGCCGCCGGAGCGGGAGGTCAAGATACGCAGTATTTT.

This clone turned up a few times. CDR3 amino acids: CASRGLAASYEQYF. CDR3 DNA sequence: TGTGCCAGCAGGGGGCTAGCCGCCTCCTACGAGCAGTACTTC. The V and J genes are TRBV2 and TRBJ2-7; the D call may be TRBD1 or TRBD2 (5 bases each). Germline V gene lookup returns CDR1 SNHLY and CDR2 FYNNEI. Trimming removed 6 bases at V and 0 bases at J, with 12 bases between. The CDR3 has 14 amino acids.

J is TRBJ1-1 and V is TRBV28, with no clear D. The germline V and J ends were trimmed by 0 bases and 1 base, with 6 bases remaining between them. The CDR3 loop spans 14 amino acids. Germline V gene sequence: CDR1 MDHEN, CDR2 SYDVKM. The CDR3 coding sequence is TGTGCCAGCAGTTTATGGGAAGGGAACACTGAAGCTTTCTTT. Its protein product is CASSLWEGNTEAFF. Combining the CDR3 with reference TRBV28 and TRBJ1-1 gives the whole variable domain DVKVTQSSRYLVKRTGEKVFLECVQDMDHENMFWYRQDPGLGLRLIYFSYDVKMKEKGDIPEGYSVSREKKERFSLILESASTNQTSMYLCASSLWEGNTEAFFGQGTRLTVV.